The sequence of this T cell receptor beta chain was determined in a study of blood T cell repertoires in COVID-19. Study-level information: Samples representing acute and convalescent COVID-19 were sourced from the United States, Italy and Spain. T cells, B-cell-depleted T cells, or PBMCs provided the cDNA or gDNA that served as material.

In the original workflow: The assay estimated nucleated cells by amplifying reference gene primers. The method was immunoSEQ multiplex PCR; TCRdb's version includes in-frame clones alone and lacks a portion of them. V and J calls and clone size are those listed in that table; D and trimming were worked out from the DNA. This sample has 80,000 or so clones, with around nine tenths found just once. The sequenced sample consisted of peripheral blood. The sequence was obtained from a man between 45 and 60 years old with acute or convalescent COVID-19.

The CDR3 sequence is CSASPSRGRTGNTIYF. The CDR3 DNA sequence: TGCAGTGCTAGTCCATCCCGGGGGAGGACTGGAAACACCATATATTTT. The genes are TRBV20-1 and TRBJ1-3; D possibly corresponds to TRBD1 (5 bases). V lost 3 bases and J lost 2, with 17 bases in between. Germline loops: CDR1 DFQATT, CDR2 SNEGSKA (reference sequence). This CDR3 contains 16 residues.